One and the same sample provided the 28 T cell receptor beta chains below, sequenced in a study of lymphopenia after photon versus proton radiotherapy. Clones were sequenced by immunoSEQ multiplex PCR, and TCRdb holds only the in-frame ones, with some missing. The sample shows approximately 170,000 clones, roughly nine tenths of them seen only once. The sample consisted of peripheral blood, taken from a patient treated with photon-based radiotherapy. Receptors originate from a man in his fifties or sixties with gastric cancer.

The table lists this clone with a count of one. The rearrangement links TRBV7-9 to TRBJ2-3, with D maybe TRBD2 (6 bases). V lost 5 bases, J lost 2 bases, and 14 bases lay in between. Germline CDR1 SEHNR, CDR2 FQNEAQ (reference sequence). The CDR3 covers 15 residues. The CDR3 reads CASSKRGTDTDTQYF. For the CDR3, the DNA is TGTGCCAGCAGCAAGCGCGGGACGGACACAGATACGCAGTATTTT.

This clone was seen a handful of times. The rearrangement links TRBV29-1 to TRBJ1-2; D may be TRBD1 (6 bases). CDR1 is SQVTM, CDR2 ANQGSEA, per germline. This CDR3 contains 12 residues. With 3 bases removed from V and 5 bases from J, the gap between germline ends came to 10 bases. DNA of the CDR3: TGCAGCGTTGATGGCGGACAGTATGGCTACACCTTC. It specifies CSVDGGQYGYTF.

This clone has more than one count but fewer than ten. This chain connects TRBV4-1 to TRBJ1-5; D may be TRBD1 (6 bases). Germline V gene sequence: CDR1 MGHRA, CDR2 YSYEKL. V was trimmed by 3 bases and J by 7 bases, leaving 16 bases between them. The CDR3 loop spans 15 amino acids. The CDR3 DNA reads TGCGCCAGCAGCCAGGGGGAGACCGGGGGCCAGCCCCAGCATTTT. Amino acid sequence: CASSQGETGGQPQHF.

This clone was seen once. The chain has TRBV6-5 and TRBJ2-7; possible D gene TRBD2, 6 bases. V shed 2 bases and J shed 6 bases, with 17 bases lying between them. CDR1 and CDR2 from the germline V gene are MNHEY and SVGAGI. The CDR3 covers 15 residues. The CDR3 loop reads CASSYAGLRSGEQYF. The CDR3 DNA follows: TGTGCCAGCAGTTACGCCGGACTACGCTCGGGCGAGCAGTACTTC.

CDR3: CASSFRTGRTDTQYF. The CDR3, as DNA: TGCGCCAGCAGCTTCAGGACAGGGAGGACAGATACGCAGTATTTT. The rearrangement links TRBV5-1 to TRBJ2-3; 8 positions agree with TRBD1. CDR3 length: 15 residues. The J segment lost 3 bases and the V segment lost 2 bases, leaving 5 bases of the junction unmatched. The V gene's germline CDR1 is SGHRS and CDR2 YFSETQ.

This chain joins TRBV6-5 and TRBJ2-3, with D tentatively TRBD2 (5 bases). V lost 0 bases and J 2 bases, leaving 12 bases between the germline ends. The CDR3 consists of 16 residues. Germline loops: CDR1 MNHEY, CDR2 SVGAGI. In DNA, the CDR3 is TGTGCCAGCAGTTACTCGCTCAGCGGAAACACAGATACGCAGTATTTT. Translating gives CASSYSLSGNTDTQYF.

V gene TRBV7-2 combines with J gene TRBJ2-1; unclear D gene. Trimming left V 6 bases short and J 7 bases short, with 10 bases between. Germline V CDR1 and CDR2: SGHTA, FQGNSA. The CDR3 sequence is 12 residues long. CDR3 nucleotide sequence: TGTGCCAGCAGGACATCAACTAATGAGCAGTTCTTC. Translated, it gives CASRTSTNEQFF.

This chain connects TRBV2 to TRBJ1-3; no definite D call. The length of the CDR3 is 16 residues. V was shortened by 4 bases and J by 2 bases, with 15 bases between the two germline ends. In germline, CDR1 is SNHLY, CDR2 FYNNEI. The CDR3 sequence is CASSGLRSLTGNTIYF. The CDR3 DNA follows: TGTGCCAGCAGTGGACTCAGGAGTCTGACTGGAAACACCATATATTTT.

As DNA, the CDR3 is TGTGCCAGCAGCGCCGGGCCCTACAATGAGCAGTTCTTC. Encoded protein: CASSAGPYNEQFF. This chain links TRBV7-6 with TRBJ2-1; no clear D. CDR1 is SGHVS, CDR2 FNYEAQ, per germline. The V end was cut by 5 bases, the J end by 2 bases, with 7 bases between. This CDR3 region has 13 residues.

V usage is TRBV11-3 and J usage is TRBJ2-2, with TRBD1 matching 7 bases. Unmatched junction bases numbered 2, after V lost 0 bases and J lost 1 base. From germline, CDR1 is SGHNT and CDR2 YENEEA. The length of the CDR3 is 16 residues. The CDR3 bases are TGTGCCAGCAGCTTAGATCAGGGGGAGAACACCGGGGAGCTGTTTTTT. This gives the protein CASSLDQGENTGELFF.

The chain links TRBV7-9 to TRBJ1-5; D remains unclear. This CDR3 contains 12 residues. Trimming stripped 5 bases from V and 6 bases from J, with 8 bases between. The germline V gene encodes CDR1 SEHNR and CDR2 FQNEAQ (reference sequence). The CDR3, as DNA: TGTGCCAGCAGCCGCGATATTCAGCCCCAGCATTTT. This sequence encodes CASSRDIQPQHF.

This clone was seen only a few times. The chain has TRBV9 and TRBJ1-4; D not resolved. CDR3 length equals 14 residues. V lost 3 bases, J lost 1 base, and 7 bases lay in between. Per the germline V gene, CDR1 is SGDLS and CDR2 is YYNGEE. Written as DNA, the CDR3 is TGTGCCAGCAGCGCGGGAGTAACTAATGAAAAACTGTTTTTT. Amino acid sequence: CASSAGVTNEKLFF.

The CDR3 protein is CASSASRESGANVLTF. In DNA, the CDR3 is TGTGCCAGCAGTGCCTCCAGGGAATCTGGGGCCAACGTCCTGACTTTC. J is TRBJ2-6 and V is TRBV6-4, with D perhaps matching TRBD1 (5 bases). The CDR3 is 16 residues long. Trimming shortened V by 4 bases and J by 1 base, and 11 bases separated the two germline ends. Germline values: CDR1 MRHNA, CDR2 SNTAGT.

The CDR3 protein is CASSPSGAYEQYF. The CDR3 nucleotides are TGTGCCAGCAGCCCTAGCGGGGCCTACGAGCAGTACTTC. The J gene is TRBJ2-7, the V gene TRBV7-3; 9 nucleotides align to TRBD2. The germline CDR1 and CDR2 sequences are SGHTA and FQGTGA. Trimming took 5 bases from V and 2 from J; bases not matched to a gene: 1. The CDR3 is 13 residues long.

This clone was recorded only once. This rearrangement joins TRBV25-1 to TRBJ2-3, with a weak D call TRBD2 (6 bases). CDR1 MGHDK and CDR2 SYGVNS come from the germline V gene. The CDR3 spans 14 residues. V gave up 5 bases and J gave up 3 bases, with 12 bases separating them. This chain's CDR3 is CASSRYGGTDTQYF. The CDR3 nucleotides read TGTGCCAGCAGTAGGTACGGGGGTACAGATACGCAGTATTTT.

The chain carries TRBV5-4 and TRBJ2-3, with 11 bases fitting TRBD2. Losses at the gene ends were 5 bases for V and 0 bases for J; bases not matched to a gene: 5. This CDR3 is built from 16 residues. The germline CDR1 and CDR2 sequences are SGHNT and YYREEE (reference sequence). This CDR3 is CASSFSGRGSTDTQYF. Written as DNA, the CDR3 is TGTGCCAGCAGTTTTAGCGGGAGGGGAAGCACAGATACGCAGTATTTT. The entire variable domain, with the rest obtained from reference TRBV5-4 and TRBJ2-3, is as follows: ETGVTQSPTHLIKTRGQQVTLRCSSQSGHNTVSWYQQALGQGPQFIFQYYREEENGRGNFPPRFSGLQFPNYSSELNVNALELDDSALYLCASSFSGRGSTDTQYFGPGTRLTVL.

The chain couples TRBV6-5 to TRBJ1-4; possible D gene TRBD1, 5 bases. V was clipped by 6 bases and J by 5 bases, with 13 bases between them. CDR1 is MNHEY, CDR2 SVGAGI, per germline. This CDR3 has 14 residues. DNA for the CDR3: TGTGCCAGCAGATCTACAGAGGGGAATGAAAAACTGTTTTTT. This translates into CASRSTEGNEKLFF.

V and J are TRBV6-6 and TRBJ1-5; 7 bases match TRBD1. This CDR3 region has 13 residues. Losses at the gene ends were 5 bases for V and 7 bases for J; bases not matched to a gene: 5. CDR1 is MNHNY and CDR2 is SVGAGI in the germline V gene (reference sequence). The CDR3 nucleotides read TGTGCCAGCAGTAGGGACAGTTCCCAGCCCCAGCATTTT. Encoded protein: CASSRDSSQPQHF.

A single count supports this clone. The chain combines TRBV19 with TRBJ1-5; no clear D. Trimming removed 4 bases at V and 0 bases at J, with 1 base between. The CDR3 spans 12 residues. Germline lookup yields CDR1 LNHDA and CDR2 SQIVND (reference sequence). The chain's CDR3 is CASSNSNQPQHF. CDR3 DNA: TGTGCCAGTAGTAATAGCAATCAGCCCCAGCATTTT.

The chain uses TRBV28 and TRBJ1-1; D is perhaps TRBD1 (5 bases). Germline V lookup: CDR1 MDHEN, CDR2 SYDVKM. The ends were cut back, 10 bases at V and 3 bases at J, with 15 bases in the middle. The CDR3 has 13 residues. CDR3 DNA: TGTGCCACCCTCCGGGACGATTACACTGAAGCTTTCTTT. Encoded protein: CATLRDDYTEAFF.

The rearrangement links TRBV6-4 to TRBJ2-5, with a tentative D call TRBD2 (5 bases). The V gene lost 6 bases and the J gene lost 4 bases, with 12 bases spanning the gap. The CDR3 loop spans 13 amino acids. Germline V CDR1 and CDR2: MRHNA, SNTAGT. The CDR3 spells CASRDRGRETQYF. CDR3 in DNA: TGTGCCAGCAGGGACCGAGGGAGAGAGACCCAGTACTTC.

This clone occurred a few times. The chain uses TRBV19 and TRBJ2-5; 7 nucleotides match TRBD2. This CDR3 contains 16 residues. J lost 6 bases, V lost 0 bases, and 10 bases had no gene match. Germline CDR1 reads LNHDA; CDR2 reads SQIVND (reference sequence). CDR3: CASSIDGGGNRKTQYF. The CDR3 DNA reads as TGTGCCAGTAGTATAGATGGGGGAGGGAATCGGAAGACCCAGTACTTC.

This chain joins TRBV7-2 and TRBJ1-2, with 7 bases lining up with TRBD1. This CDR3 is 16 amino acids long. V was clipped by 3 bases and J by 2 bases; unmatched bases: 9. Germline V gene data show CDR1 as SGHTA and CDR2 as FQGNSA. The CDR3 loop is CASSFVGTQGNYGYTF. CDR3 sequence (DNA): TGTGCCAGCAGCTTTGTGGGGACACAGGGGAACTATGGCTACACCTTC.

This clone was recorded only once. The rearrangement links TRBV29-1 to TRBJ2-2; D not resolved. Germline CDR1 is SQVTM and CDR2 is ANQGSEA. CDR3 size: 11 residues. Trimming took 7 bases from V and 2 from J, leaving 5 bases between them. The CDR3 here is CSADNTGELFF. The CDR3 coding sequence is TGCAGCGCCGACAACACCGGGGAGCTGTTTTTT.

This clone was seen only a few times. The V gene is TRBV7-2, the J gene TRBJ2-7, with D unclear. The V gene lost 1 base and the J gene lost 3 bases, with 13 bases spanning the gap. The CDR3 is 15 amino acids. CDR1 is SGHTA and CDR2 is FQGNSA in the germline V gene. CDR3 region: CASSLVLAGDYEQYF. For the CDR3, the DNA is TGTGCCAGCAGCTTAGTGTTAGCTGGCGACTACGAGCAGTACTTC.

The rearrangement uses TRBV7-9 and TRBJ2-7; D assignment may be TRBD1 or TRBD2 (5 bases each). Trimming left V 5 bases short and J 2 bases short, with 13 bases between. CDR3 length: 14 amino acids. Germline V gene lookup returns CDR1 SEHNR and CDR2 FQNEAQ (reference sequence). In DNA, the CDR3 is TGTGCCAGCAGCCAAAACGGGGCCGCCTACGAGCAGTACTTC. It yields the protein CASSQNGAAYEQYF.

This rearrangement joins TRBV27 to TRBJ2-7; tentative D call: TRBD2 (5 bases). CDR3 length: 13 residues. Germline CDR1 reads MNHEY; CDR2 reads SMNVEV (reference sequence). V gave up 7 bases and J gave up 2 bases, with 12 bases separating them. The chain's CDR3 is CASKDWGAYEQYF. For the CDR3, the DNA is TGTGCCAGCAAGGACTGGGGAGCCTACGAGCAGTACTTC.

This clone came up a few times. The CDR3 region has the DNA TGTGCCAGCAGTGGGGGCGGGGCCATTCATCAGCCCCAGCATTTT. It translates to CASSGGGAIHQPQHF. The chain has TRBV6-1 and TRBJ1-5, with a weak D call TRBD1 (5 bases). V shed 4 bases and J shed 5 bases, with 15 bases lying between them. CDR3 length equals 15 residues. CDR1 is MNHNS and CDR2 is SASEGT in the germline V gene.